What follows are 18 T cell receptor beta chains derived from one specimen sequenced in a study of blood T cell repertoires in COVID-19. Profiling relied on immunoSEQ multiplex PCR, and the TCRdb table lists in-frame clones only, not all of them. The sample carries around 310,000 clones, about 90% recorded once. The material sequenced was PBMCs or T cells enriched from blood (not recorded which). Every receptor here comes from a woman aged 25-40 years who had recovered from COVID-19.

The chain carries TRBV5-4 and TRBJ2-7; D remains ambiguous. Germline values: CDR1 SGHNT, CDR2 YYREEE (reference sequence). V gave up 3 bases and J gave up 3 bases, with 7 bases separating them. The CDR3 is 12 residues long. The CDR3 DNA reads as TGTGCCAGCAGCTCTAATATCTACGAGCAGTACTTC. Translated: CASSSNIYEQYF. The full variable domain, in which reference TRBV5-4 and TRBJ2-7 provide the parts outside the CDR3, is ETGVTQSPTHLIKTRGQQVTLRCSSQSGHNTVSWYQQALGQGPQFIFQYYREEENGRGNFPPRFSGLQFPNYSSELNVNALELDDSALYLCASSSNIYEQYFGPGTRLTVT.

The CDR3: CASSPGTYYEQYF. CDR3 coding DNA: TGTGCCAGCAGTCCCGGGACTTACTACGAGCAGTACTTC. The V gene is TRBV5-4, the J gene TRBJ2-7; tentative D call: TRBD2 (6 bases). The CDR3 has 13 amino acids. Germline V lookup: CDR1 SGHNT, CDR2 YYREEE (reference sequence). The V and J ends lost 5 bases and 3 bases respectively, with 12 bases between them.

The V call is TRBV4-2, the J call TRBJ2-3; 7 bases match TRBD2. This CDR3 is built from 14 residues. The germline V gene encodes CDR1 LGHNA and CDR2 YNFKEQ. V lost 4 bases to trimming and J lost 4 bases; unmatched junction nucleotides: 5. The CDR3 loop reads CASSRSGDPDTQYF. CDR3 sequence (DNA): TGTGCCAGCAGCCGGAGCGGGGACCCAGATACGCAGTATTTT.

V and J are TRBV3-1 (or the pseudogene TRBV3-2) and TRBJ1-2; 9 bases map to TRBD1. Germline trimming cut 7 bases from V and 1 base from J; bases unmatched to any gene: 4. Germline loops: CDR1 LGHDT, CDR2 YNNKEL (reference sequence). This CDR3 has 14 residues. The CDR3: CASTPGQGNYGYTF. The CDR3 DNA follows: TGTGCCAGCACCCCGGGACAGGGTAACTATGGCTACACCTTC.

CDR3 sequence reads: CSVAGRAGVVVGEQYF. The CDR3 nucleotides read TGCAGCGTCGCTGGGCGAGCGGGAGTTGTAGTGGGCGAGCAGTACTTC. The chain employs TRBV29-1 and TRBJ2-7; 8 bases map to TRBD2. The CDR3 runs to 16 residues. With V trimmed by 6 bases and J by 6 bases, 19 bases remained unmatched. The germline V gene has CDR1 SQVTM and CDR2 ANQGSEA.

V gene TRBV7-6 combines with J gene TRBJ2-7; TRBD2 matches at 9 bases. This CDR3 contains 15 residues. After removal of 5 bases from V and 0 bases from J, the junction contained 5 bases not matched to a gene. Germline loops: CDR1 SGHVS, CDR2 FNYEAQ. CDR3 sequence: CASSPGLARSYEQYF. Here the CDR3 DNA reads TGTGCCAGCAGCCCCGGACTAGCGCGCTCCTACGAGCAGTACTTC.

The CDR3 is CASSQAEGPGGTEAFF. DNA for the CDR3: TGCGCCAGCAGCCAAGCTGAGGGCCCTGGTGGCACTGAAGCTTTCTTT. This chain uses TRBV4-3 with TRBJ1-1, with D uncertain. Trimming shortened V by 1 base and J by 4 bases, and 16 bases separated the two germline ends. The CDR3 runs 16 residues. Per germline, CDR1 LGHNA and CDR2 YSLEER.

This chain connects TRBV19 to TRBJ1-6; D not certain. Per germline, CDR1 LNHDA and CDR2 SQIVND (reference sequence). CDR3 length: 15 residues. Trimming shortened V by 5 bases and J by 7 bases, and 15 bases separated the two germline ends. The CDR3 protein is CASSSQTRRNSPLHF. CDR3 DNA: TGTGCCAGTAGTTCCCAGACAAGAAGAAATTCACCCCTCCACTTT.

This clone came up a few times. The V gene is TRBV7-9, the J gene TRBJ2-7, with 9 bases aligning to TRBD2. Germline trimming cut 9 bases from V and 1 base from J; bases unmatched to any gene: 16. This CDR3 is built from 17 residues. Germline V lookup: CDR1 SEHNR, CDR2 FQNEAQ (reference sequence). CDR3 sequence reads: CASRTGLAGEPSYEQYF. Written as DNA, the CDR3 is TGTGCCAGTCGCACGGGCTTAGCGGGAGAACCTTCCTACGAGCAGTACTTC.

This sequence joins TRBV19 and TRBJ1-2, with 11 bases fitting TRBD1. In germline, CDR1 is LNHDA, CDR2 SQIVND (reference sequence). V shed 10 bases, J shed 8 bases, and the junction held 15 bases outside the gene matches. The CDR3 length is 15 residues. The CDR3 sequence: CATENPGTGGRGYTF. CDR3 DNA: TGTGCCACCGAAAACCCGGGGACAGGGGGACGGGGCTACACCTTC.

DNA of the CDR3: TGTGCCAGCTCCCGGGACAGGGCTTTAGGTCAGCCCCAGCATTTT. It encodes CASSRDRALGQPQHF. This chain uses TRBV18 with TRBJ1-5; 9 bases fit TRBD1. This CDR3 is 15 amino acids long. The germline V gene encodes CDR1 KGHSH and CDR2 LQKENI. The J segment lost 6 bases and the V segment lost 6 bases, leaving 9 bases of the junction unmatched. Filled out from reference TRBV18 and TRBJ1-5, the complete variable domain reads NAGVMQNPRHLVRRRGQEARLRCSPMKGHSHVYWYRQLPEEGLKFMVYLQKENIIDESGMPKERFSAEFPKEGPSILRIQQVVRGDSAAYFCASSRDRALGQPQHFGDGTRLSIL.

V and J are TRBV5-1 and TRBJ1-6; TRBD1 aligns across 7 bases. This CDR3 contains 15 residues. J gave up 4 bases and V 4 bases, and 5 bases lay outside the gene matches. Per the germline V gene, CDR1 is SGHRS and CDR2 is YFSETQ. This CDR3 reads CASSIPGQYNSPLHF. The DNA of the CDR3 is TGCGCCAGCAGCATTCCGGGACAGTATAATTCACCCCTCCACTTT.

This rearrangement joins TRBV5-5 to TRBJ2-5; TRBD2 might be the D (5 bases). The ends were cut back, 2 bases at V and 4 bases at J, with 9 bases in the middle. Germline V CDR1 and CDR2: SGHKS, YYEKEE (reference sequence). This CDR3 is built from 13 residues. CDR3 sequence (DNA): TGTGCCAGCAGCTTTTATCGGGGAGAGACCCAGTACTTC. Protein sequence: CASSFYRGETQYF. Combining the CDR3 with reference TRBV5-5 and TRBJ2-5 gives the whole variable domain DAGVTQSPTHLIKTRGQQVTLRCSPISGHKSVSWYQQVLGQGPQFIFQYYEKEERGRGNFPDRFSARQFPNYSSELNVNALLLGDSALYLCASSFYRGETQYFGPGTRLLVL.

The V call is TRBV4-2, the J call TRBJ1-5; maybe TRBD1 (5 bases). The germline CDR1 and CDR2 sequences are LGHNA and YNFKEQ. V was cut by 0 bases and J by 4 bases, with 7 bases left in between. This CDR3 contains 14 residues. The CDR3 sequence: CASSQDRANQPQHF. The CDR3, as DNA: TGTGCCAGCAGCCAAGACAGGGCTAATCAGCCCCAGCATTTT.

This sequence joins TRBV11-2 and TRBJ2-1; D may be TRBD1 (5 bases). V gave up 5 bases and J gave up 10 bases, with 12 bases separating them. The CDR3 covers 12 residues. The germline CDR1 and CDR2 sequences are SGHAT and FQNNGV. CDR3 nucleotide sequence: TGTGCCAGCAGCCTTAGACAGAGGGAGCAGTTCTTC. Its protein is CASSLRQREQFF.

The rearrangement joins TRBV7-2 to TRBJ1-2; D gene unclear. The V end lost 1 base, the J end lost 4 bases, and 10 bases lay between the germline ends. The CDR3 is made up of 14 amino acids. CDR1 SGHTA and CDR2 FQGNSA come from the germline V gene. CDR3 loop: CASSLGRSGYGYTF. In nucleotides, the CDR3 is TGTGCCAGCAGCTTAGGCAGGAGCGGCTATGGCTACACCTTC.

The chain recombines TRBV11-2 with TRBJ1-6, with D possibly TRBD1 on 6 matching bases. V dropped 4 bases and J dropped 7 bases, with 11 bases sitting between them. The germline CDR1 and CDR2 sequences are SGHAT and FQNNGV. The CDR3 is made up of 14 amino acids. Here the CDR3 DNA reads TGTGCCAGCAGCTCCTCGGACAGAAATTCACCCCTCCACTTT. Protein sequence: CASSSSDRNSPLHF. The whole variable domain, remainder taken from reference TRBV11-2 and TRBJ1-6, is EAGVAQSPRYKIIEKRQSVAFWCNPISGHATLYWYQQILGQGPKLLIQFQNNGVVDDSQLPKDRFSAERLKGVDSTLKIQPAKLEDSAVYLCASSSSDRNSPLHFGNGTRLTVT.

The chain recombines TRBV9 with TRBJ1-2; perhaps TRBD1 as D (5 bases). The CDR3 runs 15 residues. V lost 0 bases and J lost 5, with 14 bases in between. CDR1 and CDR2 (germline): SGDLS, YYNGEE. In DNA, the CDR3 is TGTGCCAGCAGCGTAGGTACAGGAGACACTTATGGCTACACCTTC. This encodes CASSVGTGDTYGYTF.